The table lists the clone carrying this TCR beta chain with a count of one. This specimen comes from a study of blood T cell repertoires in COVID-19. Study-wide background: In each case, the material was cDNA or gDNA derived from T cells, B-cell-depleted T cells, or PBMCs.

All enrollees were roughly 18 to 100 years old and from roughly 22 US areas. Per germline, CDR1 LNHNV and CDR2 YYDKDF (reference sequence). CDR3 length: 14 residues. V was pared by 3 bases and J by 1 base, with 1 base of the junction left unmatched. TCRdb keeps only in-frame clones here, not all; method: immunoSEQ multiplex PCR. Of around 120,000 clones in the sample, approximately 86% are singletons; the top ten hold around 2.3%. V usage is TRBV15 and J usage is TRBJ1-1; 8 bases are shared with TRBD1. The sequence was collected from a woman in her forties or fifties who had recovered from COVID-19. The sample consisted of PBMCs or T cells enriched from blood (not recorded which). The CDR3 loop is CATSSQGANTEAFF. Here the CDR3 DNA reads TGTGCCACCAGCAGTCAGGGGGCGAACACTGAAGCTTTCTTT. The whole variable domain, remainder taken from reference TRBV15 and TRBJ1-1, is DAMVIQNPRYQVTQFGKPVTLSCSQTLNHNVMYWYQQKSSQAPKLLFHYYDKDFNNEADTPDNFQSRRPNTSFCFLDIRSPGLGDTAMYLCATSSQGANTEAFFGQGTRLTVV.